This T cell receptor beta chain originates from a study of T cell responses to AZD1222 COVID-19 vaccine. Study-wide points: A mostly white British donor set with more females was recruited, and clonal diversity was possibly underestimated. Spike-specific TCR repertoires showed rising breadth and depth after two AZD1222 doses. At baseline, seropositivity was found in only a handful of AZD1222 recipients.

This table comes from immunoSEQ multiplex PCR, and its TCRdb copy is limited to in-frame clones, with some not included. The table records under 200,000 clones, over 75% of them present only once. Worth noting for this clone: Its antigen is unidentified.

Trimming left V 6 bases short and J 5 bases short, with 4 bases between. The CDR3 is 11 amino acids. From germline, CDR1 is KGHSH and CDR2 LQKENI. V gene TRBV18 combines with J gene TRBJ1-4, with D unclear. The sample was peripheral blood, taken on day 0 of AZD1222 vaccination. The source of this sequence is an adult in good health. CDR3 residues: CASSTNEKLFF. DNA of the CDR3: TGTGCCAGCTCCACAAATGAAAAACTGTTTTTT.